These 8 T cell receptor beta chains were sequenced from one sample in a study of graft-versus-host responses after intestinal transplantation. What these receptors recognize is not known. Produced via immunoSEQ multiplex PCR; TCRdb's table is partial and in-frame only. This table holds tens of thousands of clones, 91% found once. Sequencing was performed on unstimulated CD4+ T cells sorted from spleen or lymph node cells, taken before intestinal transplant. These receptors all come from a human donor who received an intestinal transplant.

The rearrangement links TRBV30 to TRBJ1-5; D uncertain. The V end lost 0 bases, the J end lost 6 bases, and 15 bases lay between the germline ends. Germline CDR1 is GTSNPN and CDR2 is SVGIG (reference sequence). The CDR3 spans 15 residues. CDR3 in DNA: TGTGCCTGGAGTGTACCCGGATCGGGTGGTCAGCCCCAGCATTTT. Amino acids: CAWSVPGSGGQPQHF.

The chain uses TRBV11-2 and TRBJ2-7; TRBD1 matches 7 bases. Germline V CDR1 and CDR2: SGHAT, FQNNGV. Unmatched junction bases numbered 6, after V lost 2 bases and J lost 2 bases. The CDR3 spans 15 residues. The CDR3 DNA follows: TGTGCCAGCAGCTTACCCCGGACAGGAACCTACGAGCAGTACTTC. This gives the protein CASSLPRTGTYEQYF.

The V call is TRBV4-3, the J call TRBJ1-2; 8 positions agree with TRBD1. Trimming cost V 1 base and J 3 bases; bases outside gene matches: 7. CDR1 LGHNA and CDR2 YSLEER come from the germline V gene. There are 16 residues in the CDR3. The chain's CDR3 is CASSQGTGKRDYGYTF. Written as DNA, the CDR3 is TGCGCCAGCAGCCAAGGGACAGGGAAAAGGGACTATGGCTACACCTTC.

J is TRBJ2-3 and V is TRBV9; maybe TRBD1 (5 bases). The V gene lost 3 bases and the J gene lost 6 bases, with 11 bases spanning the gap. CDR3 length equals 13 residues. Germline V lookup: CDR1 SGDLS, CDR2 YYNGEE. The CDR3 reads CASSGLGPDTQYF. The CDR3 DNA follows: TGTGCCAGCAGCGGCCTGGGGCCCGATACGCAGTATTTT.

The gene calls are TRBV5-1 and TRBJ2-5; TRBD1 aligns across 7 bases. The closer fit of TRBJ2-7 to the DNA end suggests the J call may be wrong. Germline CDR1 SGHRS, CDR2 YFSETQ. The CDR3 has 14 residues. CDR3 in DNA: TGCGCCAGCAGCCCGGGACAGCAAATATACGAGCAGTACTTC. Its translation: CASSPGQQIYEQYF.

The chain combines TRBV7-9 with TRBJ1-1; maybe TRBD1 (6 bases). The V gene's germline CDR1 is SEHNR and CDR2 FQNEAQ (reference sequence). Trimming stripped 5 bases from V and 5 bases from J, with 12 bases between. The CDR3 is 13 residues long. The CDR3 DNA is TGTGCCAGCAGCCCCACAGGGCAAACTGAAGCTTTCTTT. Protein: CASSPTGQTEAFF. The variable domain in full, with the rest retrieved from reference TRBV7-9 and TRBJ1-1, is DTGVSQNPRHKITKRGQNVTFRCDPISEHNRLYWYRQTLGQGPEFLTYFQNEAQLEKSRLLSDRFSAERPKGSFSTLEIQRTEQGDSAMYLCASSPTGQTEAFFGQGTRLTVV.

The V gene is TRBV19, the J gene TRBJ2-7, with 11 bases fitting TRBD1. The CDR3 covers 15 residues. With 6 bases clipped from V and 4 bases from J, the junction kept 8 bases outside the gene matches. Germline V gene data show CDR1 as LNHDA and CDR2 as SQIVND (reference sequence). The CDR3 here is CASSIRGQGVYEQYF. CDR3 DNA: TGTGCCAGTAGCATTAGGGGACAGGGGGTTTACGAGCAGTACTTC.

The CDR3 nucleotides read TGCGCCAGCAGCCAAGATACCGCAGGACAAAGATCCTACGAGCAGTACTTC. This codes for CASSQDTAGQRSYEQYF. The chain carries TRBV4-3 and TRBJ2-7; tentative D call: TRBD1 (5 bases). The V and J ends lost 0 bases and 1 base respectively, with 16 bases between them. The germline V gene encodes CDR1 LGHNA and CDR2 YSLEER. This CDR3 region has 17 residues.